A selection of T cell receptor beta chains follows, all from one sample in a study of cytomegalovirus exposure and HLA in healthy donors. TCRdb keeps only in-frame clones here, not all; method: immunoSEQ multiplex PCR. The top ten hold around 1.6% of the sample, which has about 160,000 clones, approximately 88% seen once. Source material: PBMCs. The source is a woman aged 18-30 years in good health and CMV-seronegative. The CDR3 runs from the conserved cysteine through the conserved F or W.

v_call	j_call	cdr3_aa
TRBV5-6	TRBJ2-5	CASSFSQGGQETQYF
TRBV5-6	TRBJ2-3	CASSFDFSAGGLSDTQYF
TRBV7-2	TRBJ2-3	CASSWQPRGRNTDTQYF
TRBV4-1	TRBJ1-1	CASSFGQGENTEAFF
TRBV5-1	TRBJ1-1	CASSPGQQKNTEAFF
TRBV10-3	TRBJ2-5	CAAGSETQYF
TRBV30	TRBJ1-5	CAWSTGPNYQPQHF
TRBV29-1	TRBJ2-6	CSVEGLGTGVSGANGLTF
TRBV19	TRBJ2-3	CASSILAGGRGDTQYF
TRBV4-1	TRBJ2-5	CASSHPGTRLETQYF
TRBV15	TRBJ2-5	CATSPTQETQYF
TRBV9	TRBJ2-7	CASSTHRDQVGSYEQYF
TRBV19	TRBJ2-5	CASSIASGGETQYF
TRBV30	TRBJ2-7	CAWSVGTGGYGQYF
TRBV19	TRBJ2-6	CASSTRDRDRQSGANVLTF
TRBV4-1	TRBJ1-1	CASSPRQGGTEAFF
TRBV10-1	TRBJ2-2	CASSMTQALTGELFF
TRBV13	TRBJ1-1	CASSFSIHPGAFF
TRBV29-1	TRBJ1-2	CSVAGDYGYTF
TRBV5-1	TRBJ1-5	CASSLAGIRHQHF
TRBV10-2	TRBJ2-3	CASSDLRQGAGGDTQYF
TRBV6-5	TRBJ1-2	CASSQVGQGYYGYTF
TRBV19	TRBJ2-1	CASSIDLENEQFF
TRBV30	TRBJ1-2	CASGQGNGYTF
TRBV6-1	TRBJ1-5	CASSENTLLSNQPQHF
TRBV18	TRBJ2-3	CASSPLSTFGATDTQYF
TRBV7-9	TRBJ1-2	CASRPTGTGIFYGYTF
TRBV4-2	TRBJ1-5	CASSQYGQGEQPQHF
TRBV7-8	TRBJ2-6	CASSLGQGWRFPSGANVLTF
TRBV19	TRBJ1-3	CASSSQGAAGNTIYF
TRBV28	TRBJ1-5	CASSYQISNQPQHF
TRBV18	TRBJ1-3	CASSPGQSSGNTIYF
TRBV6-4	TRBJ1-2	CASSVQVGAGYTF
TRBV7-8	TRBJ2-5	CASSLGTSGGQETQYF
TRBV11-2	TRBJ2-7	CASSLGRTETGTGPYEQYF
TRBV21-1	TRBJ2-7	CASSKVELASYEQYF
TRBV11-2	TRBJ1-2	CASSLVGQGRDGYTF
TRBV5-1	TRBJ2-3	CASSLVARSSDTQYF
TRBV7-8	TRBJ1-1	CASSLVPGQGAGGTEAFF
TRBV6-6	TRBJ2-1	CASSYSMPGGQFF
TRBV7-9	TRBJ2-3	CASSGGPDTQYF
TRBV5-1	TRBJ2-6	CASSLGGASGANGLTF
TRBV29-1	TRBJ1-1	CSVEGGRGEQAFF
TRBV28	TRBJ1-2	CAVRRRGPYGYTF
TRBV4-2	TRBJ1-2	CASSQDRANYGYTF
TRBV2	TRBJ2-1	CASVVSSYNEQFF
TRBV11-3	TRBJ1-6	CASRDRSSPLHF
TRBV5-1	TRBJ2-3	CASSFYGGKGTDTQYF
TRBV6-4	TRBJ1-1	CASSEDAADRENTEAFF
TRBV4-1	TRBJ2-7	CASSQHGTAPYEQYF
TRBV7-8	TRBJ1-2	CASSIRTANYGYTF
TRBV9	TRBJ2-5	CASSPEGQIQETQYF
TRBV5-6	TRBJ1-2	CASSLTGYYTF